One sample yielded the 8 T cell receptor beta chains listed below, sequenced in a study of blood T cell repertoires in COVID-19. Some clones are missing from TCRdb's copy, which holds only in-frame ones; the method was immunoSEQ multiplex PCR. The sample has about 120,000 clones; approximately 81% are singletons. The sequencing input was peripheral blood. Every receptor here comes from a man aged 55 to 69 with acute or convalescent COVID-19.

This sequence joins TRBV19 and TRBJ2-5; 11 bases are a match to TRBD2. The germline V gene encodes CDR1 LNHDA and CDR2 SQIVND (reference sequence). The CDR3 has 17 amino acids. V shed 4 bases and J 4 bases; nucleotides not matched to a gene: 11. In DNA, the CDR3 is TGTGCCAGTAGTACTGGACTAGCGGGCCTGGTTCCAGAGACCCAGTACTTC. Translating it yields CASSTGLAGLVPETQYF.

The chain uses TRBV11-2 and TRBJ1-3; 7 nucleotides agree with TRBD1. Germline CDR1 is SGHAT and CDR2 is FQNNGV. J was trimmed by 2 bases and V by 0 bases; bases with no gene match: 7. The CDR3 loop spans 17 amino acids. CDR3 nucleotides: TGTGCCAGCAGCTTAGATCCCAGAGGGGGCCCTGGAAACACCATATATTTT. This sequence encodes CASSLDPRGGPGNTIYF.

The chain has TRBV27 and TRBJ2-5; 8 bases line up with TRBD2. After removal of 5 bases from V and 4 bases from J, the junction contained 12 bases not matched to a gene. The CDR3 totals 16 residues. Germline V lookup: CDR1 MNHEY, CDR2 SMNVEV (reference sequence). Written as DNA, the CDR3 is TGTGCCAGCAGTCTCGGGGAGGGACTAGGAAGAGAGACCCAGTACTTC. Protein product: CASSLGEGLGRETQYF.

Concerning this clone: The same CDR3 also results from other DNA sequences found in this sample. The gene calls are TRBV5-8 and TRBJ2-3; 13 bases line up with TRBD2. Germline V gives CDR1 SGHTS, CDR2 YDEGEE. This CDR3 is 16 amino acids long. Trimming cost V 0 bases and J 3 bases; bases outside gene matches: 1. CDR3 sequence: CASSLGLAGGTDTQYF. The CDR3 DNA reads as TGTGCCAGCAGCTTGGGACTAGCGGGGGGAACAGATACGCAGTATTTT. Using reference TRBV5-8 and TRBJ2-3 for the parts outside the CDR3, the full variable domain is EAGVTQSPTHLIKTRGQQATLRCSPISGHTSVYWYQQALGLGLQFLLWYDEGEERNRGNFPPRFSGRQFPNYSSELNVNALELEDSALYLCASSLGLAGGTDTQYFGPGTRLTVL.

The chain recombines TRBV7-9 with TRBJ2-7; possibly TRBD1 for D (6 bases). The CDR3 has 13 amino acids. Trimming shortened V by 1 base and J by 5 bases, and 9 bases separated the two germline ends. CDR1 is SEHNR, CDR2 FQNEAQ, per germline (reference sequence). The CDR3 loop is CASSLGAGDEQYF. The CDR3 DNA follows: TGTGCCAGCAGCTTAGGGGCAGGGGACGAGCAGTACTTC.

This clone came up a few times. The rearrangement links TRBV4-2 to TRBJ1-3; D call uncertain. The CDR3 is 16 amino acids. Germline-derived CDR1 and CDR2 are LGHNA and YNFKEQ. V lost 1 base and J lost 0, with 10 bases in between. For the CDR3, the DNA is TGTGCCAGCAGCCAAGGACTTATGAACTCTGGAAACACCATATATTTT. Its translation is CASSQGLMNSGNTIYF.

The chain uses TRBV30 and TRBJ2-7; the match to TRBD1 covers 10 bases. Germline trimming cut 0 bases from V and 2 bases from J; bases unmatched to any gene: 4. The germline CDR1 and CDR2 sequences are GTSNPN and SVGIG (reference sequence). The CDR3 sequence is 15 residues long. The CDR3 sequence is CAWSVTGTGAYEQYF. DNA of the CDR3: TGTGCCTGGAGTGTAACCGGGACAGGGGCCTACGAGCAGTACTTC.

This clone was seen more than once but under ten times. This chain joins TRBV12-5 and TRBJ2-1, with a possible D match to TRBD1 (6 bases). V gave up 5 bases and J gave up 10 bases, with 18 bases separating them. Germline V lookup: CDR1 LGHNT, CDR2 FRNRAP. The CDR3 is 14 residues long. The CDR3 nucleotides read TGTGCTAGTGGTCCCAATGACAGGCCCACGGAGCAGTTCTTC. This codes for CASGPNDRPTEQFF.